Shown below are 20 T cell receptor beta chains from a single sample sequenced in a study of identical twins. TCRdb recomputed calls from the 5' RACE reads with MiXCR, one row per CDR3 protein. The repertoire consists of under 900,000 distinct CDR3 sequences, with approximately 18% occurring once and the leading ten covering around 14%. These data were also reused for a study on T cells expressing NK-cell markers.

Sequencing was done on a sample of PBMCs. The receptors stem from a woman aged 18-30 years in good health.

The chain is built from TRBV7-9 and TRBJ2-2; D not resolved. Germline CDR1 SEHNR, CDR2 FQNEAQ (reference sequence). Trimming took 2 bases from V and 3 from J, leaving 7 bases between them. The CDR3 runs 14 residues. The DNA of the CDR3 is TGTGCCAGCAGCTTAAGCCTCTACACCGGGGAGCTGTTTTTT. Protein sequence: CASSLSLYTGELFF.

In its sample, this clonotype was seen a few times. The chain combines TRBV7-9 with TRBJ2-5; a weak D match, TRBD1 (6 bases). The V and J ends lost 4 bases and 2 bases respectively, with 11 bases between them. The length of the CDR3 is 14 residues. Germline V gene sequence: CDR1 SEHNR, CDR2 FQNEAQ (reference sequence). The CDR3 DNA reads TGTGCCAGCAGCTCGTCGGACAGACAAGAGACCCAGTACTTC. It is translated as CASSSSDRQETQYF.

The V gene is TRBV20-1, the J gene TRBJ2-3; 8 bases agree with TRBD2. The CDR3 runs to 13 residues. Germline loops: CDR1 DFQATT, CDR2 SNEGSKA (reference sequence). After removal of 1 base from V and 6 bases from J, the junction contained 3 bases not matched to a gene. The CDR3 sequence is CSARGSGADTQYF. The CDR3, as DNA: TGCAGTGCTAGAGGTAGCGGGGCGGATACGCAGTATTTT.

This chain connects TRBV3-1 to TRBJ2-1; TRBD1 aligns across 9 bases. J gave up 10 bases and V 6 bases, and 10 bases lay outside the gene matches. Germline V gives CDR1 LGHDT, CDR2 YNNKEL (reference sequence). This CDR3 has 14 amino acids. Here the CDR3 DNA reads TGTGCCAGCAGTCTAATACAGGGGGCCTACGAGCAGTTCTTC. Translated, it gives CASSLIQGAYEQFF.

The chain links TRBV10-2 to TRBJ1-4; D is uncertain. V was pared by 7 bases and J by 4 bases, with 10 bases between. Germline V lookup: CDR1 WSHSY, CDR2 SAAADI. CDR3 length equals 13 residues. The CDR3, as DNA: TGCGCCAGCAAACCACAGATTAATGAAAAACTGTTTTTT. Its translation is CASKPQINEKLFF.

This clonotype was seen a handful of times. The V call is TRBV20-1, the J call TRBJ2-1; D remains unclear. CDR3 length equals 13 residues. From germline, CDR1 is DFQATT and CDR2 SNEGSKA (reference sequence). V lost 3 bases and J lost 10, with 16 bases in between. The CDR3 spells CSASPPSTGEQFF. CDR3 coding DNA: TGCAGTGCTAGTCCGCCCTCCACGGGCGAGCAGTTCTTC.

This clonotype came up a few times. The V call is TRBV7-8, the J call TRBJ2-1; TRBD2 matches at 10 bases. CDR1 and CDR2 from the germline V gene are SGHVS and FQNEAQ. With V trimmed by 5 bases and J by 0 bases, 13 bases remained unmatched. CDR3 length equals 19 residues. CDR3 amino acids: CASSPKGLAGASSYNEQFF. The CDR3 region has the DNA TGTGCCAGCAGCCCCAAGGGGCTAGCGGGGGCCAGCTCCTACAATGAGCAGTTCTTC.

The sample holds a few counts of this clonotype. V gene TRBV12-3 or TRBV12-4 combines with J gene TRBJ2-1; no clear D. The V end lost 8 bases, the J end lost 7 bases, and 15 bases lay between the germline ends. CDR3 length: 13 residues. The CDR3 is CASRANVENEQFF. CDR3 in DNA: TGTGCCAGCCGGGCCAACGTAGAGAATGAGCAGTTCTTC.

The rearrangement uses TRBV20-1 and TRBJ1-2; D might be TRBD1 (6 bases). The CDR3 consists of 13 residues. With 2 bases removed from V and 2 bases from J, the gap between germline ends came to 9 bases. Looked up from germline, CDR1 is DFQATT and CDR2 is SNEGSKA (reference sequence). The chain's CDR3 is CSARSQGNYGYTF. The CDR3 bases are TGCAGTGCTAGAAGCCAGGGGAACTATGGCTACACCTTC.

This clonotype has just a few counts. This rearrangement joins TRBV4-1 to TRBJ1-2; no reliable D call. V gave up 0 bases and J gave up 3 bases, with 8 bases separating them. The CDR3 is 14 amino acids. Germline-derived CDR1 and CDR2 are MGHRA and YSYEKL. In nucleotides, the CDR3 is TGCGCCAGCAGCCAAGATCTTGGGGACTATGGCTACACCTTC. It encodes CASSQDLGDYGYTF.

This clonotype was found a few times. In nucleotides, the CDR3 is TGTGCCATCACCGGTGAATTAAACACAGATACGCAGTATTTT. It encodes CAITGELNTDTQYF. V gene TRBV10-3 combines with J gene TRBJ2-3; D not certain. Germline lookup yields CDR1 ENHRY and CDR2 SYGVKD. Trimming took off 7 bases at V and 2 bases at J, with 13 bases between the two ends. The CDR3 sequence is 14 residues long.

The table lists this clonotype with a few counts. The CDR3 sequence is CAISESGTASYEQYF. The CDR3 nucleotides are TGTGCCATCAGTGAGTCCGGGACAGCGTCCTACGAGCAGTACTTC. The chain carries TRBV10-3 and TRBJ2-7; 7 bases line up with TRBD1. The length of the CDR3 is 15 residues. The germline V gene has CDR1 ENHRY and CDR2 SYGVKD. V dropped 0 bases and J dropped 1; count of bases not matched to a gene: 3.

This clonotype appeared a few times. The chain is built from TRBV20-1 and TRBJ2-3; TRBD2 agrees at 10 bases. This CDR3 has 16 amino acids. Germline V gene lookup returns CDR1 DFQATT and CDR2 SNEGSKA (reference sequence). The V segment lost 1 base and the J segment 7 bases; nucleotides outside the gene matches: 11. In DNA form, the CDR3 reads TGCAGTGCTAGAGGAGCGGGGGGGCCGTTATTCCATACGCAGTATTTT. Translated, it gives CSARGAGGPLFHTQYF.

The chain couples TRBV12-3 or TRBV12-4 to TRBJ2-2; D unresolved. Trimming took off 6 bases at V and 4 bases at J, with 12 bases between the two ends. This CDR3 region has 14 residues. Written as DNA, the CDR3 is TGTGCCAGCAGGCATGAGGACCGCACCGGGGAGCTGTTTTTT. It is translated as CASRHEDRTGELFF.

This clonotype was counted ten times or more. The CDR3 loop is CASSGLAGGGTDTQYF. The CDR3 region has the DNA TGTGCCAGTTCGGGACTAGCGGGGGGAGGCACAGATACGCAGTATTTT. The chain employs TRBV27 and TRBJ2-3; TRBD2 matches 15 bases. Germline loops: CDR1 MNHEY, CDR2 SMNVEV (reference sequence). The J segment lost 1 base and the V segment lost 9 bases, leaving 5 bases of the junction unmatched. This CDR3 spans 16 amino acids.

The chain combines TRBV19 with TRBJ1-6; D gene uncertain. The germline V gene encodes CDR1 LNHDA and CDR2 SQIVND (reference sequence). Trimming stripped 7 bases from V and 6 bases from J, with 7 bases between. The CDR3 loop spans 12 amino acids. The CDR3 region has the DNA TGTGCCAGTACGGACGGTAATTCACCCCTCCACTTT. Encoded protein: CASTDGNSPLHF. Variable domain in full (rest from reference TRBV19 and TRBJ1-6): DGGITQSPKYLFRKEGQNVTLSCEQNLNHDAMYWYRQDPGQGLRLIYYSQIVNDFQKGDIAEGYSVSREKKESFPLTVTSAQKNPTAFYLCASTDGNSPLHFGNGTRLTVT.

The chain employs TRBV12-3 or TRBV12-4 and TRBJ2-1; 9 bases map to TRBD1. V was pared by 3 bases and J by 1 base, with 10 bases of the junction left unmatched. The CDR3 is made up of 18 amino acids. Here the CDR3 DNA reads TGTGCCAGCAGTTTGGTGGACAGGGGCCCTATTTCCTACAATGAGCAGTTCTTC. Amino acids: CASSLVDRGPISYNEQFF.

This clonotype was recorded at least ten times. V usage is TRBV5-1 and J usage is TRBJ1-1; tentatively, D is TRBD1 (5 bases). Germline CDR1 reads SGHRS; CDR2 reads YFSETQ. The ends were cut back, 9 bases at V and 1 base at J, with 13 bases in the middle. The CDR3 contains 13 residues. CDR3 residues: CATSGQANTEAFF. CDR3 nucleotide sequence: TGCGCCACCTCGGGGCAGGCGAACACTGAAGCTTTCTTT.

V and J are TRBV6-5 and TRBJ2-1; D not resolved. This CDR3 comprises 14 residues. In germline, CDR1 is MNHEY, CDR2 SVGAGI. Trimming cost V 4 bases and J 7 bases, with 14 bases left between them. DNA of the CDR3: TGTGCCAGCAGTTCCCAACCGATTAAGAATGAGCAGTTCTTC. Its translation is CASSSQPIKNEQFF.

The rearrangement uses TRBV20-1 and TRBJ2-7; D is possibly TRBD1 or TRBD2 (5 bases each). From germline, CDR1 is DFQATT and CDR2 SNEGSKA (reference sequence). This CDR3 has 18 amino acids. The V end was cut by 0 bases, the J end by 2 bases, with 23 bases between. The CDR3 DNA is TGCAGTGCTAGAGATCAGAGCCTAGGGACCGCGATAACCTACGAGCAGTACTTC. It specifies CSARDQSLGTAITYEQYF.